These 8 T cell receptor beta chains share one sample of origin, sequenced in a study of CD8+ T cells in alopecia areata. Extracted from the samples, RNA was reverse transcribed into cDNA to serve as the sequencing template. TCRdb's table, derived via immunoSEQ multiplex PCR, lists solely in-frame clones and lacks some. The data hold about 110,000 clones, with 50% to 60% observed a single time. The sample was NKG2D-low CD8+ T cells sorted from blood. The receptors come from a human donor with alopecia areata.

This rearrangement joins TRBV13 to TRBJ2-7, with 14 bases lining up with TRBD2. The germline V gene encodes CDR1 PRHDT and CDR2 FYEKMQ (reference sequence). The CDR3 has 18 residues. V dropped 5 bases and J dropped 1; count of bases not matched to a gene: 10. CDR3 loop: CASSPSGTSGSWSYEQYF. CDR3 coding DNA: TGTGCCAGCAGCCCATCCGGGACTAGCGGGAGTTGGTCCTACGAGCAGTACTTC.

This clone was observed a handful of times. V gene TRBV7-9 combines with J gene TRBJ2-1, with 11 nucleotides matching TRBD2. J gave up 8 bases and V 4 bases, and 13 bases lay outside the gene matches. This CDR3 comprises 17 residues. Germline V gene sequence: CDR1 SEHNR, CDR2 FQNEAQ (reference sequence). CDR3 amino acids: CASSSPETSGKIYEQFF. CDR3 in DNA: TGTGCCAGCAGCTCCCCAGAGACTAGCGGGAAGATCTATGAGCAGTTCTTC.

This clone has only a few counts. The chain is built from TRBV27 and TRBJ2-7; D is unresolved. The CDR3 contains 16 residues. Germline CDR1 MNHEY, CDR2 SMNVEV (reference sequence). Deletions cut 6 bases from V and 5 bases from J, with 23 bases between. CDR3: CASRLGVEVRENEQYF. The DNA of the CDR3 is TGTGCCAGCAGGCTCGGCGTCGAAGTAAGGGAAAACGAGCAGTACTTC.

The rearrangement uses TRBV5-4 and TRBJ2-7; no clear D. Germline lookup yields CDR1 SGHNT and CDR2 YYREEE (reference sequence). The V end was cut by 4 bases, the J end by 5 bases, with 13 bases between. There are 13 residues in the CDR3. CDR3 sequence reads: CASSLEPPDEQYF. The CDR3 bases are TGTGCCAGCAGCCTGGAGCCCCCTGACGAGCAGTACTTC.

This clone was recorded a few times. The genes are TRBV7-9 and TRBJ2-5, with TRBD2 as a possible D gene (5 bases). V shed 2 bases and J shed 2 bases, with 18 bases lying between them. The CDR3 covers 17 residues. Germline CDR1 and CDR2: SEHNR and FQNEAQ (reference sequence). DNA for the CDR3: TGTGCCAGCAGCTTATTCCCCGGGGAGCGTCGACAAGAGACCCAGTACTTC. Protein product: CASSLFPGERRQETQYF.

The genes are TRBV19 and TRBJ2-7; D is unclear. This CDR3 comprises 14 residues. From germline, CDR1 is LNHDA and CDR2 SQIVND (reference sequence). Trimming shortened V by 1 base and J by 0 bases, and 7 bases separated the two germline ends. This CDR3 reads CASSIGHGSYEQYF. CDR3 DNA sequence: TGTGCCAGTAGTATAGGACACGGCTCCTACGAGCAGTACTTC.

The gene calls are TRBV25-1 and TRBJ2-1; D gene ambiguous. Germline V gene data show CDR1 as MGHDK and CDR2 as SYGVNS. This CDR3 has 12 residues. V lost 3 bases and J 5 bases, leaving 5 bases between the germline ends. The CDR3 sequence: CASSDTHNEQFF. In DNA, the CDR3 is TGTGCCAGCAGTGACACCCACAATGAGCAGTTCTTC.

The chain joins TRBV5-1 to TRBJ2-1; unclear D gene. V lost 3 bases, J lost 5 bases, and 9 bases lay in between. This CDR3 is built from 13 residues. Looked up from germline, CDR1 is SGHRS and CDR2 is YFSETQ. CDR3: CASSWSPNNEQFF. Written as DNA, the CDR3 is TGCGCCAGCAGCTGGTCACCTAACAATGAGCAGTTCTTC.